These 18 T cell receptor beta chains originate from one sample sequenced in a study of T cells after yellow fever vaccination (dated by TCRdb to the late 2010s). Library construction relied on 5' RACE. Sequencing instrument: Illumina NovaSeq 6000. TCRdb redid the processing of the public reads, applying fastp at Q25 and MiXCR, and retained in-frame beta chains. Rows merge per CDR3 protein into single entries with the most common DNA and genes. In all, the sample holds a few hundred thousand distinct CDR3 sequences, and around 13% of those were seen once. The ten top clones hold 3.2% of the sample. In the paper's terms, the treatment or condition label means: live attenuated yellow fever vaccine strain. The sequences come from CD4+ T cells sorted from PBMCs, collected 15 days after the yellow fever booster vaccination. These receptors came from a man in his late teens or twenties who received the YFV17D yellow fever vaccine.

This clonotype has only a few counts. This CDR3 reads CSARQALLGNTIYF. CDR3 nucleotides: TGCAGTGCCCGACAGGCCCTTCTTGGAAACACCATATATTTT. The chain employs TRBV20-1 and TRBJ1-3; tentative D call: TRBD1 (6 bases). There are 14 residues in the CDR3. Looked up from germline, CDR1 is DFQATT and CDR2 is SNEGSKA (reference sequence). V lost 6 bases to trimming and J lost 3 bases, with 15 bases between them.

The genes are TRBV6-5 and TRBJ2-5, with D possibly being TRBD1 or TRBD2 (7 bases each). Germline lookup yields CDR1 MNHEY and CDR2 SVGAGI. V was cut by 0 bases and J by 5 bases, with 22 bases left in between. The CDR3 contains 18 residues. Written as DNA, the CDR3 is TGTGCCAGCAGTTACTCGAAGGGAGGGGGCGCCGGATTGGAGACCCAGTACTTC. It is translated as CASSYSKGGGAGLETQYF.

V usage is TRBV2 and J usage is TRBJ1-6, with unresolved D. V gave up 9 bases and J gave up 5 bases, with 5 bases separating them. Germline CDR1 is SNHLY and CDR2 is FYNNEI. CDR3 length: 11 residues. The CDR3 is CASRNNSPLHF. CDR3 bases: TGTGCCAGTCGTAATAATTCACCCCTCCACTTT.

This chain connects TRBV12-3 or TRBV12-4 to TRBJ2-6, with D tentatively TRBD1 (5 bases). With 4 bases removed from V and 2 bases from J, the gap between germline ends came to 12 bases. The CDR3 spans 16 residues. The CDR3 here is CASSYDRGAGANVLTF. As DNA, the CDR3 is TGTGCCAGCAGTTACGACAGAGGAGCTGGGGCCAACGTCCTGACTTTC.

The J gene is TRBJ2-7, the V gene TRBV20-1; D uncertain. CDR3 size: 12 residues. The V end was cut by 6 bases, the J end by 2 bases, with 11 bases between. Germline V lookup: CDR1 DFQATT, CDR2 SNEGSKA (reference sequence). DNA for the CDR3: TGCAGTGCCGGCCTCCGGGCCTACGAGCAGTACTTC. Translated: CSAGLRAYEQYF.

V gene TRBV28 combines with J gene TRBJ2-6, with 10 positions matching TRBD1. CDR1 MDHEN and CDR2 SYDVKM come from the germline V gene. V dropped 5 bases and J dropped 0; count of bases not matched to a gene: 10. The CDR3 sequence is 19 residues long. Written as DNA, the CDR3 is TGTGCCAGCAGTCCGACCCTGACAGGGGGCCGCTCTGGGGCCAACGTCCTGACTTTC. It codes for CASSPTLTGGRSGANVLTF.

The chain has TRBV3-1 and TRBJ1-1; D remains ambiguous. Germline V CDR1 and CDR2: LGHDT, YNNKEL (reference sequence). This CDR3 has 12 amino acids. V was clipped by 0 bases and J by 7 bases, with 6 bases between them. CDR3 DNA sequence: TGTGCCAGCAGCCAAGAGGTTCGTGAAGCTTTCTTT. Encoded protein: CASSQEVREAFF.

This clonotype was seen at least ten times. The V call is TRBV15, the J call TRBJ1-5; 9 bases fit TRBD1. The CDR3 contains 19 residues. The germline V gene has CDR1 LNHNV and CDR2 YYDKDF (reference sequence). V lost 1 base and J lost 3; bases outside the gene matches: 13. The chain's CDR3 is CATSRGQGEINPPNQPQHF. CDR3 DNA: TGTGCCACCAGCAGAGGACAGGGGGAGATTAATCCTCCCAATCAGCCCCAGCATTTT.

This clonotype was counted only a few times. The chain carries TRBV5-1 and TRBJ1-1, with D possibly being TRBD1 (6 bases). This CDR3 comprises 15 residues. Germline V lookup: CDR1 SGHRS, CDR2 YFSETQ. Between the trimmed V and J ends, which lost 1 base and 1 base, there was a span of 11 bases. This CDR3 reads CASSLRGSGNTEAFF. In nucleotides, the CDR3 is TGCGCCAGCAGCTTGAGGGGGAGCGGGAACACTGAAGCTTTCTTT.

The rearrangement joins TRBV7-9 to TRBJ2-5, with TRBD1 identical over 7 bases. Looked up from germline, CDR1 is SEHNR and CDR2 is FQNEAQ (reference sequence). The CDR3 is 13 amino acids. The V and J ends lost 6 bases and 3 bases, in that order; junction bases with no gene match: 4. CDR3 sequence reads: CASRGDSKETQYF. CDR3 DNA sequence: TGTGCCAGCAGGGGGGACAGTAAAGAGACCCAGTACTTC. The full variable domain, its missing parts supplied by reference TRBV7-9 and TRBJ2-5, is DTGVSQNPRHKITKRGQNVTFRCDPISEHNRLYWYRQTLGQGPEFLTYFQNEAQLEKSRLLSDRFSAERPKGSFSTLEIQRTEQGDSAMYLCASRGDSKETQYFGPGTRLLVL.

The V and J genes are TRBV12-5 and TRBJ2-2, with TRBD2 identical over 8 bases. Germline V gene data show CDR1 as LGHNT and CDR2 as FRNRAP. Trimming removed 6 bases from V and 1 base from J; junction bases left unmatched: 7. There are 16 residues in the CDR3. CDR3 DNA: TGTGCTAGTGGACCACATCGGGGGGGGAACACCGGGGAGCTGTTTTTT. This translates into CASGPHRGGNTGELFF.

This clonotype was found a few times. The gene calls are TRBV4-3 and TRBJ1-6; a weak D match, TRBD1 (5 bases). The V end lost 0 bases, the J end lost 10 bases, and 16 bases lay between the germline ends. The CDR3 loop spans 16 amino acids. Looked up from germline, CDR1 is LGHNA and CDR2 is YSLEER. CDR3 sequence reads: CASSQDRPGPLSPLHF. Written as DNA, the CDR3 is TGCGCCAGCAGCCAAGATCGTCCGGGGCCGCTGTCACCCCTCCACTTT.

This clonotype showed up just a few times. This chain connects TRBV25-1 to TRBJ2-2; 7 positions match TRBD2. Losses at the gene ends were 4 bases for V and 3 bases for J; bases not matched to a gene: 14. The germline V gene encodes CDR1 MGHDK and CDR2 SYGVNS. This CDR3 has 18 residues. CDR3 sequence reads: CASSAVSGQGGDTGELFF. Written as DNA, the CDR3 is TGTGCCAGCAGTGCAGTGTCGGGTCAGGGAGGGGACACCGGGGAGCTGTTTTTT.

V and J are TRBV6-1 and TRBJ2-5; 12 positions match TRBD2. V lost 6 bases, J lost 3 bases, and 5 bases stayed unmatched. Germline CDR1 and CDR2: MNHNS and SASEGT. The CDR3 runs to 15 residues. The DNA for the CDR3 is TGTGCCAGCAGGAGACTAGCGGGGGAAGAAGAGACCCAGTACTTC. This sequence encodes CASRRLAGEEETQYF.

Remarks on this clonotype: Germline and junction disagree at one end, which may indicate a read error. The chain links TRBV16 to TRBJ1-2; no firm D call. Germline V gives CDR1 KGHSY, CDR2 FQNENV. This CDR3 has 13 residues. CDR3 sequence (DNA): TGTGCCAGCCGCCACCACACGAGCTATGGCTACACCTTC. Its protein is CASRHHTSYGYTF.

The chain combines TRBV10-2 with TRBJ2-1; no reliable D call. There are 16 residues in the CDR3. The V end lost 4 bases, the J end lost 4 bases, and 17 bases lay between the germline ends. CDR1 is WSHSY and CDR2 is SAAADI in the germline V gene. CDR3 DNA sequence: TGCGCCAGCAGTGCGCAGGACCCAGAGAAATACAATGAGCAGTTCTTC. Residues: CASSAQDPEKYNEQFF.

This clonotype was found a few times. The CDR3 bases are TGCGCCAGCAGCCAAGATCCCAGGGACTTGGGAACAGATACGCAGTATTTT. Residues: CASSQDPRDLGTDTQYF. V is TRBV4-3 and J is TRBJ2-3; tentatively, D is TRBD2 (6 bases). The V gene lost 0 bases and the J gene lost 3 bases, with 16 bases spanning the gap. CDR1 LGHNA and CDR2 YSLEER come from the germline V gene. This CDR3 contains 17 residues.

This clonotype was seen more than once but under ten times. The chain carries TRBV28 and TRBJ2-1; D tentatively reads TRBD1 or TRBD2 (5 bases each). Germline assignment: CDR1 MDHEN and CDR2 SYDVKM. This CDR3 has 16 amino acids. Trimming shortened V by 5 bases and J by 9 bases, and 23 bases separated the two germline ends. The CDR3 DNA follows: TGTGCCAGCAGTACCCATGGAGAGGGGAGACCTGGTGAGCAGTTCTTC. Amino acid sequence: CASSTHGEGRPGEQFF. Complete variable domain (other parts from reference TRBV28 and TRBJ2-1): DVKVTQSSRYLVKRTGEKVFLECVQDMDHENMFWYRQDPGLGLRLIYFSYDVKMKEKGDIPEGYSVSREKKERFSLILESASTNQTSMYLCASSTHGEGRPGEQFFGPGTRLTVL.